Below, 15 T cell receptor beta chains from the same sample are listed, as sequenced in a study of identical twins. MiXCR, applied by TCRdb to the 5' RACE reads, yields one record per CDR3 protein. The table includes some 500,000 distinct CDR3 sequences, roughly an eighth detected once. The sample also formed part of further work on yellow fever vaccine responses in identical twins.

Source material: CD4+ T cells sorted from blood. Receptors originate from a woman between 18 and 30 years old in good health.

This clonotype was detected only a few times. The rearrangement uses TRBV6-1 and TRBJ2-3; 8 bases fit TRBD2. The trim removed 7 bases at V and 8 bases at J, leaving 14 bases unmatched. The CDR3 has 15 residues. Per germline, CDR1 MNHNS and CDR2 SASEGT. The CDR3 DNA sequence: TGTGCCAGCAAACGGCGGGGGGCCCCTGAAGCTACGCAGTATTTT. Translated: CASKRRGAPEATQYF.

This clonotype was observed a handful of times. The rearrangement uses TRBV5-1 and TRBJ2-5; maybe TRBD1 (6 bases). Trimming cost V 3 bases and J 2 bases, with 11 bases left between them. Germline V gene sequence: CDR1 SGHRS, CDR2 YFSETQ. CDR3 length: 14 amino acids. The CDR3 DNA follows: TGCGCCAGCAGCTGGTTAAGGGGGCAAGAGACCCAGTACTTC. Translated: CASSWLRGQETQYF. Looking up the rest from reference TRBV5-1 and TRBJ2-5 gives the full variable domain: KAGVTQTPRYLIKTRGQQVTLSCSPISGHRSVSWYQQTPGQGLQFLFEYFSETQRNKGNFPGRFSGRQFSNSRSEMNVSTLELGDSALYLCASSWLRGQETQYFGPGTRLLVL.

This clonotype was picked up many times. The chain couples TRBV28 to TRBJ2-7, with D tentatively TRBD2 (6 bases). This CDR3 contains 12 residues. Germline CDR1 and CDR2: MDHEN and SYDVKM. The ends were cut back, 7 bases at V and 3 bases at J, with 10 bases in the middle. In nucleotides, the CDR3 is TGTGCCAGCACCGGGACTGTCTACGAGCAGTACTTC. Its protein is CASTGTVYEQYF.

This clonotype was observed a handful of times. V and J are TRBV20-1 and TRBJ2-3; 9 nucleotides match TRBD2. Germline CDR1 and CDR2: DFQATT and SNEGSKA (reference sequence). The CDR3 is 19 residues long. Unmatched junction bases numbered 14, after V lost 1 base and J lost 0 bases. CDR3 DNA: TGCAGTGCTAGAGGGGGCCTGGCTAGCGGGATCCCTAGCACAGATACGCAGTATTTT. Its translation is CSARGGLASGIPSTDTQYF.

The rearrangement uses TRBV19 and TRBJ2-5, with a weak D call TRBD2 (7 bases). V was clipped by 4 bases and J by 1 base, with 13 bases between them. The germline V gene has CDR1 LNHDA and CDR2 SQIVND (reference sequence). This CDR3 is built from 15 residues. CDR3 loop: CASSRGGRLQETQYF. For the CDR3, the DNA is TGTGCCAGTAGTAGGGGGGGGCGACTCCAAGAGACCCAGTACTTC.

This clonotype has a handful of counts. V usage is TRBV27 and J usage is TRBJ2-1; D is undetermined. The CDR3 has 14 residues. CDR1 and CDR2 (germline): MNHEY, SMNVEV (reference sequence). Trimming took 4 bases from V and 3 from J, leaving 10 bases between them. The CDR3 reads CASSSKDRYNEQFF. The CDR3, as DNA: TGTGCCAGCAGTTCCAAGGACCGCTACAATGAGCAGTTCTTC.

This clonotype has a handful of counts. The genes are TRBV5-1 and TRBJ2-3, with 7 bases matching TRBD1. The germline CDR1 and CDR2 sequences are SGHRS and YFSETQ. The CDR3 has 17 amino acids. V dropped 0 bases and J dropped 3; count of bases not matched to a gene: 10. CDR3 loop: CASSLAGRQGRTDTQYF. CDR3 in DNA: TGCGCCAGCAGCTTGGCCGGTAGACAGGGACGTACAGATACGCAGTATTTT.

This clonotype was detected a few times. The chain has TRBV11-1 and TRBJ1-2, with D uncertain. The V end was cut by 2 bases, the J end by 0 bases, with 19 bases between. Germline V gives CDR1 SGHAT, CDR2 FQDESV (reference sequence). The CDR3 is made up of 18 amino acids. The CDR3 here is CASSLNVGSGTSNYGYTF. CDR3 in DNA: TGTGCCAGCAGCTTAAATGTGGGTTCGGGAACATCTAACTATGGCTACACCTTC.

V is TRBV11-1 and J is TRBJ2-3; a possible D gene is TRBD2 (5 bases). V was pared by 6 bases and J by 1 base, with 26 bases between. The CDR3 loop spans 19 amino acids. The germline gives CDR1 SGHAT, CDR2 FQDESV (reference sequence). CDR3 bases: TGTGCCAGCAGACACAGACTACTTTCTGGGCGGATCGGCACAGATACGCAGTATTTT. This gives the protein CASRHRLLSGRIGTDTQYF.

Ten or more counts support this clonotype. The chain uses TRBV11-2 and TRBJ2-7; D is uncertain. V shed 2 bases and J shed 5 bases, with 13 bases lying between them. Germline V gene sequence: CDR1 SGHAT, CDR2 FQNNGV. The CDR3 has 14 residues. The CDR3 DNA is TGTGCCAGCAGCTTAAGTGCCACGTCAAACGAGCAGTACTTC. As protein: CASSLSATSNEQYF.

V and J are TRBV13 and TRBJ1-2; 7 positions match TRBD1. Looked up from germline, CDR1 is PRHDT and CDR2 is FYEKMQ (reference sequence). The junction had 4 bases not matched to a gene; V was cut back by 5 bases and J by 1 base. The CDR3 runs to 14 residues. In DNA form, the CDR3 reads TGTGCCAGCAGCAGGGGACAGAATAACTATGGCTACACCTTC. Encoded protein: CASSRGQNNYGYTF.

This clonotype was detected many times. The genes are TRBV7-3 and TRBJ2-1; TRBD2 might be the D (6 bases). The CDR3 is made up of 15 amino acids. Germline values: CDR1 SGHTA, CDR2 FQGTGA. Trimming removed 2 bases from V and 0 bases from J, with 8 bases in between. CDR3 residues: CASSLWGVSYNEQFF. For the CDR3, the DNA is TGTGCCAGCAGCTTATGGGGGGTCTCCTACAATGAGCAGTTCTTC.

This clonotype was detected only a few times. The chain combines TRBV5-1 with TRBJ2-5, with D unclear. Germline CDR1 reads SGHRS; CDR2 reads YFSETQ. V was trimmed by 0 bases and J by 3 bases, leaving 12 bases between them. This CDR3 region has 15 residues. DNA of the CDR3: TGCGCCAGCAGCTTGGCCGAGACGGAGAAAGAGACCCAGTACTTC. Its protein is CASSLAETEKETQYF.

This chain links TRBV20-1 with TRBJ1-1, with D possibly matching TRBD1 (5 bases). The V end lost 1 base, the J end lost 1 base, and 7 bases lay between the germline ends. Germline loops: CDR1 DFQATT, CDR2 SNEGSKA (reference sequence). CDR3 length: 13 amino acids. CDR3 region: CSARVQGNTEAFF. The CDR3 nucleotides are TGCAGTGCTAGAGTGCAGGGGAACACTGAAGCTTTCTTT.

Many counts were recorded for this clonotype. The CDR3 sequence is CASSLGHPDTQYF. DNA for the CDR3: TGCGCCAGCAGCTTGGGACACCCAGATACGCAGTATTTT. The chain couples TRBV5-1 to TRBJ2-3, with D hard to call. Germline values: CDR1 SGHRS, CDR2 YFSETQ. V dropped 0 bases and J dropped 4 bases, with 6 bases sitting between them. This CDR3 has 13 amino acids.